This entry is about one TCR beta chain. The V gene lost 0 bases and the J gene lost 5 bases, with 14 bases spanning the gap. CDR1 and CDR2 from the germline V gene are SGHRS and YFSETQ. The CDR3 length is 15 residues. The data were taken from a study of control samples from healthy donors and cancer patients. Sequenced by immunoSEQ multiplex PCR; TCRdb stores in-frame clones only, minus some. The profile shows under 95,000 clones, roughly nine tenths of them singletons. The origin of this receptor is a woman aged 30 to 39 in good health. The specimen was blood. This chain joins TRBV5-1 and TRBJ1-2, with D uncertain. CDR3 loop: CASSLGTLLGYGYTF. CDR3 DNA: TGCGCCAGCAGCTTGGGGACCCTCCTTGGGTATGGCTACACCTTC.